Below, 14 T cell receptor beta chains from the same sample are listed, as sequenced in a study of blood T cell repertoires in COVID-19. Sequencing was performed with immunoSEQ multiplex PCR; in TCRdb, only in-frame clones are kept and a portion is missing. The sample lists about 120,000 clones, over 80% seen once, with 30% in the top ten. Sequencing used peripheral blood. The receptors here all came from a woman aged 70-85 years with acute or convalescent COVID-19.

The gene calls are TRBV5-4 and TRBJ1-6, with D possibly matching TRBD1 (6 bases). The ends were cut back, 0 bases at V and 7 bases at J, with 8 bases in the middle. The CDR3 consists of 14 residues. CDR1 SGHNT and CDR2 YYREEE come from the germline V gene (reference sequence). CDR3 loop: CASSLDRENSPLHF. The DNA for the CDR3 is TGTGCCAGCAGCTTGGACAGGGAAAATTCACCCCTCCACTTT.

V gene TRBV5-4 combines with J gene TRBJ1-3, with TRBD1 identical over 10 bases. Germline CDR1 SGHNT, CDR2 YYREEE (reference sequence). Losses at the gene ends were 4 bases for V and 2 bases for J; bases not matched to a gene: 6. This CDR3 is built from 16 residues. CDR3 nucleotides: TGTGCCAGCAGCCCGACAGGGGGCTCTGCTGGAAACACCATATATTTT. Its protein is CASSPTGGSAGNTIYF.

This clone came up a few times. The gene calls are TRBV2 and TRBJ2-2; possibly TRBD2 for D (5 bases). The V end was cut by 6 bases, the J end by 0 bases, with 8 bases between. Germline V gene lookup returns CDR1 SNHLY and CDR2 FYNNEI. CDR3 length equals 14 residues. In nucleotides, the CDR3 is TGTGCCAGCAGGGGAGTACCGAACACCGGGGAGCTGTTTTTT. It is translated as CASRGVPNTGELFF.

The genes are TRBV28 and TRBJ1-4; tentative D call: TRBD1 (6 bases). The CDR3 has 13 residues. Germline V gives CDR1 MDHEN, CDR2 SYDVKM. V lost 6 bases to trimming and J lost 7 bases, with 12 bases between them. In nucleotides, the CDR3 is TGTGCCAGCAGCCACAGGGATTCTGAAAAACTGTTTTTT. Translated: CASSHRDSEKLFF.

This sequence joins TRBV18 and TRBJ1-1; TRBD1 might be the D (5 bases). Germline CDR1 KGHSH, CDR2 LQKENI. Trimming removed 0 bases from V and 3 bases from J, with 17 bases in between. The CDR3 consists of 17 residues. The CDR3: CASSPPPGYETYTEAFF. The CDR3 DNA reads as TGTGCCAGCTCACCACCGCCAGGGTATGAGACCTACACTGAAGCTTTCTTT.

The rearrangement joins TRBV28 to TRBJ2-7; D is unclear. V dropped 8 bases and J dropped 2 bases, with 13 bases sitting between them. This CDR3 is built from 13 residues. Germline CDR1 reads MDHEN; CDR2 reads SYDVKM. The CDR3 sequence: CASGLVTAYEQYF. The CDR3 DNA reads as TGTGCCAGCGGCCTAGTTACGGCCTACGAGCAGTACTTC.

CDR3 loop: CASRALAGVTDTQYF. Here the CDR3 DNA reads TGTGCCAGCAGAGCACTAGCGGGGGTCACAGATACGCAGTATTTT. V and J are TRBV2 and TRBJ2-3, with 11 bases that match TRBD2. CDR1 and CDR2 from the germline V gene are SNHLY and FYNNEI. The CDR3 loop spans 15 amino acids. V shed 6 bases, J shed 2 bases, and the junction held 4 bases outside the gene matches.

For the CDR3, the DNA is TGTGCCAGCAGCTGGACTAGACTAGCTACCTACAATGAGCAGTTCTTC. As protein: CASSWTRLATYNEQFF. The chain carries TRBV11-2 and TRBJ2-1; 7 bases are a match to TRBD2. Unmatched junction bases numbered 8, after V lost 4 bases and J lost 2 bases. The CDR3 is 16 amino acids. Germline values: CDR1 SGHAT, CDR2 FQNNGV. The full variable domain, completed using reference TRBV11-2 and TRBJ2-1, is EAGVAQSPRYKIIEKRQSVAFWCNPISGHATLYWYQQILGQGPKLLIQFQNNGVVDDSQLPKDRFSAERLKGVDSTLKIQPAKLEDSAVYLCASSWTRLATYNEQFFGPGTRLTVL.

The chain carries TRBV3-1 (or the pseudogene TRBV3-2) and TRBJ1-4; D unresolved. Trimming removed 5 bases from V and 3 bases from J, with 7 bases in between. The CDR3 contains 13 residues. Germline values: CDR1 LGHDT, CDR2 YNNKEL (reference sequence). This CDR3 reads CASSFLSNEKLFF. The CDR3 DNA sequence: TGTGCCAGCAGCTTTCTATCTAATGAAAAACTGTTTTTT.

The chain carries TRBV5-1 and TRBJ2-3, with TRBD2 identical over 7 bases. The CDR3 extends over 16 amino acids. Per the germline V gene, CDR1 is SGHRS and CDR2 is YFSETQ. The junction had 9 bases not matched to a gene; V was cut back by 0 bases and J by 5 bases. As DNA, the CDR3 is TGCGCCAGCAGCTTGGGTGTAAGTGGGGGGGGAGATACGCAGTATTTT. Translating it yields CASSLGVSGGGDTQYF.

The CDR3 loop is CASSEAGQGAMDGYTF. Here the CDR3 DNA reads TGTGCCAGCAGTGAAGCGGGACAGGGGGCAATGGATGGCTACACCTTC. The V call is TRBV6-1, the J call TRBJ1-2; 12 bases align to TRBD1. This CDR3 contains 16 residues. Germline V gene data show CDR1 as MNHNS and CDR2 as SASEGT. Losses at the gene ends were 0 bases for V and 6 bases for J; bases not matched to a gene: 5.

The V and J genes are TRBV2 and TRBJ2-6; a weak D match, TRBD1 (5 bases). V was trimmed by 2 bases and J by 0 bases, leaving 14 bases between them. Germline-derived CDR1 and CDR2 are SNHLY and FYNNEI. This CDR3 is 18 amino acids long. The CDR3 is CASSEFGRVDSGANVLTF. As DNA, the CDR3 is TGTGCCAGCAGTGAATTTGGCAGGGTAGACTCTGGGGCCAACGTCCTGACTTTC.

The chain has TRBV6-1 and TRBJ1-4; no firm D call. The CDR3 is 17 residues long. The germline CDR1 and CDR2 sequences are MNHNS and SASEGT. V was clipped by 0 bases and J by 4 bases, with 15 bases between them. The CDR3 coding sequence is TGTGCCAGCAGTGAAGCGAGAGGGTCCTTCATTAATGAAAAACTGTTTTTT. Translation: CASSEARGSFINEKLFF.

The gene calls are TRBV4-1 and TRBJ1-1; 9 bases map to TRBD1. The CDR3 has 15 amino acids. V trimming: 4 bases; J trimming: 1 base; junction bases outside the gene matches: 4. In germline, CDR1 is MGHRA, CDR2 YSYEKL. CDR3 sequence: CASSLWTGANTEAFF. CDR3 bases: TGCGCCAGCAGCCTATGGACAGGGGCGAACACTGAAGCTTTCTTT.